The TCR beta chain under discussion was sequenced for a study of blood T cell repertoires in COVID-19. Study details: Samples representing acute and convalescent COVID-19 were sourced from the United States, Italy and Spain.

The study drew participants aged about 18 to 89 years from roughly 25 US areas. The CDR3 length is 14 residues. Between the trimmed V and J ends, which lost 5 bases and 9 bases, there was a span of 16 bases. Germline CDR1 and CDR2: SGHAT and FQNNGV. As handled by the study authors: By means of reference gene primer amplification, nucleated cell counts were estimated. Clones were sequenced by immunoSEQ multiplex PCR, and TCRdb holds only the in-frame ones, with some missing. The V and J calls and clone size come from that table; D and trimming were worked out from the DNA. The sample includes hundreds of thousands of clones, more than 80% seen only once; the top ten take 1.1%.

This receptor was taken from a man aged 25-45 years who had recovered from COVID-19. The sequenced sample consisted of PBMCs or T cells enriched from blood (not recorded which). The gene calls are TRBV11-2 and TRBJ2-2; D may be TRBD1 (6 bases). CDR3 in amino acids: CASSRTEGGRELFF. CDR3 nucleotides: TGTGCCAGCAGCCGGACAGAAGGCGGACGGGAGCTGTTTTTT.